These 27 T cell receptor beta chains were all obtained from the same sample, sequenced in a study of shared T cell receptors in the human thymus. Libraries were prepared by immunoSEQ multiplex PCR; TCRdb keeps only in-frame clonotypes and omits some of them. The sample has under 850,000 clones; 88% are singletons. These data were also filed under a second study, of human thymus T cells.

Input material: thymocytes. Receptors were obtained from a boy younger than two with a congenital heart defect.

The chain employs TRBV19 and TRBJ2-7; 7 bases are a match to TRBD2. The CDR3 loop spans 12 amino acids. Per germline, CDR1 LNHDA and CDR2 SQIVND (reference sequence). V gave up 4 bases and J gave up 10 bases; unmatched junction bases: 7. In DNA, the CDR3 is TGTGCCAGTAGTACATACGGACTAGAACAGTACTTC. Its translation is CASSTYGLEQYF. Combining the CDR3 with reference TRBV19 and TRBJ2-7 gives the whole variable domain DGGITQSPKYLFRKEGQNVTLSCEQNLNHDAMYWYRQDPGQGLRLIYYSQIVNDFQKGDIAEGYSVSREKKESFPLTVTSAQKNPTAFYLCASSTYGLEQYFGPGTRLTVT.

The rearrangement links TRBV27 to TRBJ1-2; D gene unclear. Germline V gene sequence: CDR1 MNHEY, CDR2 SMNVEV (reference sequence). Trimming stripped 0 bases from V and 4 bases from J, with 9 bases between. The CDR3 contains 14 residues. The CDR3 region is CASSLSGGSYGYTF. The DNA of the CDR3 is TGTGCCAGCAGTTTATCGGGAGGAAGCTATGGCTACACCTTC.

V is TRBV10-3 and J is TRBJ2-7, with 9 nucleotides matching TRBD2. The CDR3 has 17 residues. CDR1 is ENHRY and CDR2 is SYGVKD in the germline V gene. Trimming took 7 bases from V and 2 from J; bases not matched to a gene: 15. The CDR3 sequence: CAITASPTSGAPYEQYF. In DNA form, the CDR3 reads TGTGCCATCACCGCGAGCCCGACTAGCGGAGCGCCCTACGAGCAGTACTTC.

The DNA for the CDR3 is TGTGCCAGCAGTGACCTAGGGACAGGAGCTAACTATGGCTACACCTTC. It is translated as CASSDLGTGANYGYTF. The chain joins TRBV27 to TRBJ1-2; TRBD1 aligns across 8 bases. CDR1 MNHEY and CDR2 SMNVEV come from the germline V gene (reference sequence). This CDR3 spans 16 amino acids. V was clipped by 5 bases and J by 0 bases; unmatched bases: 8.

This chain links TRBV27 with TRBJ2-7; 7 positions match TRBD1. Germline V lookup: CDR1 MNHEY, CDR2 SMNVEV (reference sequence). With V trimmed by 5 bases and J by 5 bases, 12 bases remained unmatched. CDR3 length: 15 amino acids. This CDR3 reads CASSPGWDSLDEQYF. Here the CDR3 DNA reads TGTGCCAGCAGTCCGGGTTGGGACAGCTTGGACGAGCAGTACTTC.

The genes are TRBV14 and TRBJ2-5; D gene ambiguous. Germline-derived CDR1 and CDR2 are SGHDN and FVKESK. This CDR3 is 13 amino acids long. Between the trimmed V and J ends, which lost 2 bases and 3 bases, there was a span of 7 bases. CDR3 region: CASSQTPEETQYF. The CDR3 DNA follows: TGTGCCAGCAGCCAAACTCCCGAAGAGACCCAGTACTTC.

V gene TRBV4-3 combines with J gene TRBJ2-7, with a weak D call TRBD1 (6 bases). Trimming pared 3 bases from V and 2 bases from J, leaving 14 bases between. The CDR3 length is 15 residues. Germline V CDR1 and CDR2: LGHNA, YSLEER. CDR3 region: CASSHGRDNTYEQYF. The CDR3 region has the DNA TGCGCCAGCAGCCATGGCCGGGACAACACCTACGAGCAGTACTTC.

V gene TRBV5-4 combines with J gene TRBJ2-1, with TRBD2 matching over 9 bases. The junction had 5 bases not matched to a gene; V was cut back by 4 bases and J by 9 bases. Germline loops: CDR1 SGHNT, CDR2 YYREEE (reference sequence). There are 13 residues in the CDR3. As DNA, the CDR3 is TGTGCCAGCAGCCCTGGTAGCGGGAGTGAGCAGTTCTTC. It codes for CASSPGSGSEQFF.

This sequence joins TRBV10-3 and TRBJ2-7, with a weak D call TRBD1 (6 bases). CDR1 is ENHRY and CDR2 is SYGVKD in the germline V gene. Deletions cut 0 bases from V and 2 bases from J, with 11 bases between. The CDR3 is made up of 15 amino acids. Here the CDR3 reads CAISESQGPPYEQYF. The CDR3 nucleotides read TGTGCCATCAGTGAGTCACAGGGTCCCCCCTACGAGCAGTACTTC.

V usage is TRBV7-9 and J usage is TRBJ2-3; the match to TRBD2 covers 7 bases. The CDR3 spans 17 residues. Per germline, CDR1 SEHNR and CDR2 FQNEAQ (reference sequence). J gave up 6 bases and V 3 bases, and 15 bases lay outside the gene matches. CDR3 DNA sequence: TGTGCCAGCAGCTTTAGTGGGACTACTTATGATTCGGATACGCAGTATTTT. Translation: CASSFSGTTYDSDTQYF.

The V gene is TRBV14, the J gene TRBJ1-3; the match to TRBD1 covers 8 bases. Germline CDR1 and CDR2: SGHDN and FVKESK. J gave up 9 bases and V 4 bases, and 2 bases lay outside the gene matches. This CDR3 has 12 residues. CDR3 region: CASSPDRGTIYF. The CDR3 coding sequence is TGTGCCAGCAGCCCCGACAGGGGCACCATATATTTT.

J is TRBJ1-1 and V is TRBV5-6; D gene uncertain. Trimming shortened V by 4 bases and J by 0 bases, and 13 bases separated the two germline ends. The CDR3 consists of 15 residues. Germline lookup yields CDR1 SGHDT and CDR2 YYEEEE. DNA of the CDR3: TGTGCCAGCAGCCCCGGGAATCTTTTGAACACTGAAGCTTTCTTT. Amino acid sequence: CASSPGNLLNTEAFF. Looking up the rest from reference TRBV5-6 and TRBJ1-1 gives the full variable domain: DAGVTQSPTHLIKTRGQQVTLRCSPKSGHDTVSWYQQALGQGPQFIFQYYEEEERQRGNFPDRFSGHQFPNYSSELNVNALLLGDSALYLCASSPGNLLNTEAFFGQGTRLTVV.

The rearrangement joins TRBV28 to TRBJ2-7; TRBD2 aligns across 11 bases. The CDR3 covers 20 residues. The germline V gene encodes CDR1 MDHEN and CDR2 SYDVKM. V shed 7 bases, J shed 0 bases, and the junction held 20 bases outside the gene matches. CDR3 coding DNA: TGTGCCAGCACCCCGATGGCGGAACCCGGGACTAGCGGCCCCTCCTACGAGCAGTACTTC. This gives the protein CASTPMAEPGTSGPSYEQYF.

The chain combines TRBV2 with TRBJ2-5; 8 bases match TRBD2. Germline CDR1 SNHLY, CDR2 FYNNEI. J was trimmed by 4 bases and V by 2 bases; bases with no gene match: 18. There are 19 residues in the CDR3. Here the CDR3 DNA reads TGTGCCAGCAGTGAATTTCGTCTAGCGGGTTGGTCGGCGGTAGAGACCCAGTACTTC. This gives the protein CASSEFRLAGWSAVETQYF.

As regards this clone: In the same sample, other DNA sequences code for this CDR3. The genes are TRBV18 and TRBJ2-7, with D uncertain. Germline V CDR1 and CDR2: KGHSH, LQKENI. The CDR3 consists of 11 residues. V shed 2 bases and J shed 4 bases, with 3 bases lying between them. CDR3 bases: TGTGCCAGCTCACCAGCGTACGAGCAGTACTTC. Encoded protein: CASSPAYEQYF. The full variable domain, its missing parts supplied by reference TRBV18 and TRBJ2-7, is NAGVMQNPRHLVRRRGQEARLRCSPMKGHSHVYWYRQLPEEGLKFMVYLQKENIIDESGMPKERFSAEFPKEGPSILRIQQVVRGDSAAYFCASSPAYEQYFGPGTRLTVT.

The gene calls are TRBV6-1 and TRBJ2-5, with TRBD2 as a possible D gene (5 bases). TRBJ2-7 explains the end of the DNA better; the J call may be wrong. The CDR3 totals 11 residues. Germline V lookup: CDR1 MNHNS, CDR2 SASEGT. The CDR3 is CASRGGYEQYF. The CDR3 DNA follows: TGTGCCAGCAGAGGCGGGTACGAGCAGTACTTC.

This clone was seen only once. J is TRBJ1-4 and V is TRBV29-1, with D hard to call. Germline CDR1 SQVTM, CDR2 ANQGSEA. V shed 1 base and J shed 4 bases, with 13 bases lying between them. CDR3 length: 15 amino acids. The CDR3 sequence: CSVEGPAGGNEKLFF. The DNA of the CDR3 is TGCAGCGTTGAAGGGCCGGCGGGTGGTAATGAAAAACTGTTTTTT. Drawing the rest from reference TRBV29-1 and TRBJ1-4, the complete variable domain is SAVISQKPSRDICQRGTSLTIQCQVDSQVTMMFWYRQQPGQSLTLIATANQGSEATYESGFVIDKFPISRPNLTFSTLTVSNMSPEDSSIYLCSVEGPAGGNEKLFFGSGTQLSVL.

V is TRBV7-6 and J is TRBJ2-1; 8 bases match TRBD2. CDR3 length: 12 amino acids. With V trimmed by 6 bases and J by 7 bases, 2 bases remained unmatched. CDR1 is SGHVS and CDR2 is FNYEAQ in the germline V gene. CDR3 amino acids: CASRRLANEQFF. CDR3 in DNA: TGTGCCAGCAGAAGACTAGCGAATGAGCAGTTCTTC.

CDR3 sequence: CAISEPLLAGAYNEQFF. The CDR3, as DNA: TGTGCCATCAGTGAGCCCCTCCTAGCGGGAGCCTACAATGAGCAGTTCTTC. The chain links TRBV10-3 to TRBJ2-1; 10 bases map to TRBD2. The V gene's germline CDR1 is ENHRY and CDR2 SYGVKD. The CDR3 length is 17 residues. The V and J ends lost 2 bases and 2 bases, in that order; junction bases with no gene match: 6.

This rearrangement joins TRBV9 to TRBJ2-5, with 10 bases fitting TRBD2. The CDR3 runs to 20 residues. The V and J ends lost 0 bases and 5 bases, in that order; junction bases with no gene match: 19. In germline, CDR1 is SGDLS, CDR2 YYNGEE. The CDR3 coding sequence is TGTGCCAGCAGCGTAGGGGGGCCAACCAGCGGGAGGGACCCCCGGGAGACCCAGTACTTC. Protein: CASSVGGPTSGRDPRETQYF.

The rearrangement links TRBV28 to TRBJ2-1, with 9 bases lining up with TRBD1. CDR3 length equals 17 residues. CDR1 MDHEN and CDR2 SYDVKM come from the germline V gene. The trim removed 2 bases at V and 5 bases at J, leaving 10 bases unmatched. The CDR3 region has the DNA TGTGCCAGCAGTTTACTTCAGACAGGGGGTATGGACAATGAGCAGTTCTTC. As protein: CASSLLQTGGMDNEQFF.

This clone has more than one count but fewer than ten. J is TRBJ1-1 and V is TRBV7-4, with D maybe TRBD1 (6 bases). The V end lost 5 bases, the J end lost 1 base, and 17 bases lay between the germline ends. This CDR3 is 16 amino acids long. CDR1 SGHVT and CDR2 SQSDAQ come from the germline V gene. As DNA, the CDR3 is TGTGCCAGCAGCCCCCGACAGGAGGAGCCGAACACTGAAGCTTTCTTT. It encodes CASSPRQEEPNTEAFF.

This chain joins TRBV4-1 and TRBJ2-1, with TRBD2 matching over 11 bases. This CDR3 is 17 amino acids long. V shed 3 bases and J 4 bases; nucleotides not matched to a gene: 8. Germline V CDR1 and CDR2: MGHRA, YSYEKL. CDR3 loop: CASSQMGGTSGYNEQFF. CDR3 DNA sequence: TGCGCCAGCAGCCAGATGGGGGGGACTAGCGGTTACAATGAGCAGTTCTTC.

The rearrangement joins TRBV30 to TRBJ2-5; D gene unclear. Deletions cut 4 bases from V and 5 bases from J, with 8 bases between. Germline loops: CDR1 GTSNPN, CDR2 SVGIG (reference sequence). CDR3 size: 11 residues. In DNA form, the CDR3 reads TGTGCCTGGACGCGATCCGAGACCCAGTACTTC. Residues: CAWTRSETQYF.

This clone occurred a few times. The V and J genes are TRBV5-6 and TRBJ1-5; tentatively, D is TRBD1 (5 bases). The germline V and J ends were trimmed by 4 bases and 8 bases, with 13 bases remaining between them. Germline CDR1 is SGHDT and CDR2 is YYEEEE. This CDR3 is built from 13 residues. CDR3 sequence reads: CASSPALQEPQHF. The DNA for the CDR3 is TGTGCCAGCAGCCCGGCGTTACAGGAGCCCCAGCATTTT.

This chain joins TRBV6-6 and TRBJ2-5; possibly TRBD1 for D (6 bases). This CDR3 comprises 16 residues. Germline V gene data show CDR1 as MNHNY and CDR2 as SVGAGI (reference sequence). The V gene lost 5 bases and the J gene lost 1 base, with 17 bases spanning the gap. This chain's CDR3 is CASSNPRDKGQETQYF. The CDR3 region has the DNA TGTGCCAGCAGTAACCCCCGGGACAAAGGCCAAGAGACCCAGTACTTC.

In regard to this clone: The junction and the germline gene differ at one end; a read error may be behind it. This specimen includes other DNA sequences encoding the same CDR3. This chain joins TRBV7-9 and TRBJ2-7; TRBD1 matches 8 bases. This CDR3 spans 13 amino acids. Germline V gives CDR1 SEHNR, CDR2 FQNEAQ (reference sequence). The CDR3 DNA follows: TGTGCCAGCAGTTTAGACAGGGGCTACGAGCAGTACTTC. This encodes CASSLDRGYEQYF.